This T cell receptor beta chain was observed in a study of T cells after yellow fever vaccination (dated by TCRdb to about 2019). Study-wide context: The SMART-Seq v4 Ultra Low Input RNA kit was used to prepare libraries from fractions with low cell numbers. Blood was collected at multiple timepoints before and after primary and secondary immunization, and bulk PBMC replicates and cell subsets were isolated. Two healthy male donors, one aged 18 to 30 and one aged 30 to 39 years, were included in the cohort. To track T-cell clones before and after primary and booster YFV17D yellow fever vaccination, bulk TCR alpha and beta repertoires were sequenced longitudinally.

TCR cDNA was made using 5'RACE template switching, a step that added a universal primer site and unique molecular identifiers. Priming for cDNA synthesis came from both the TCR alpha and TCR beta constant segments. Library amplification used two PCR steps, and the second PCR step added sample barcodes and sequencing adapters. Sequencing of libraries was done on Illumina HiSeq 2500 (2x100 bp) or NovaSeq (2x150 bp). The paper's data handling went like this. Demultiplexing of reads and collapsing into UMI consensus sequences were performed with MIGEC, and V(D)J alignment was carried out with MiXCR. Vaccine-responding clonotypes were identified with edgeR using replicate PBMC samples, with FDR below 0.01 and a log2 fold change above 5 up to day 15 being required. Each bulk clonotype received a CD4 or CD8 identity based on whether the sequenced CD4 or CD8 repertoire contained that clonotype at higher abundance. Using fastp at Q25 and MiXCR, TCRdb reprocessed the public reads and kept productive beta chains. A single entry per CDR3 protein holds the most common genes and DNA from its merged rows. TCRdb, rather than the study authors, made the V and J calls. For this sample the table gives some 600,000 distinct CDR3 sequences, of which 9% to 15% were detected only once. The ten largest account for more than 12% of the sample.

Summary of the overall study and its limitations: Because abundant contaminating clonotypes from the bulk population could be contained in FACS-sorted repertoires, computational filtering was required. Because only a couple of donors were included in the study, the extent to which the findings can be generalized is limited. Compared with the primary T-cell response, the secondary T-cell response was weaker but faster, peaking on day 5 rather than day 15. A small share of clonotypes occurred in both CD4 and CD8 compartments, likely arising from convergent recombination. After the booster, most clones that had expanded after primary vaccination were detected again (about 97% of CD4 and 88% of CD8), suggesting broad maintenance of memory.

As encoded in the germline V gene (reference sequence), CDR1 is LGHDT while CDR2 is YNNKEL. The germline V end is reduced by 1 base and the J end by 6 bases; junction bases left unmatched: 9. Reading from cysteine to phenylalanine, the CDR3 counts 16 amino acids. The retained sequence is limited to the CDR3, 48 bases, with the frame set at the first base. The meaning of the sample's treatment or condition label: live attenuated yellow fever vaccine strain. At each blood-draw timepoint, two biological replicates of bulk PBMCs were collected. A standard Ficoll-Paque protocol was used to isolate PBMCs from peripheral blood. RNA was extracted with TriZol from bulk PBMCs, CD4 and CD8 fractions, and dextramer-positive and dextramer-negative fractions. This clonotype was counted a few times. Its cognate antigen has yet to be identified. No quality values exist for individual bases; no much larger clone is one base distant.

The V and J segments used are TRBV3-1 and TRBJ2-3, with TRBD1 matching 8 junction bases. The TCR originated in a man aged 25-40 years who received the YFV17D yellow fever vaccine. The sequenced sample was PBMCs, obtained on the day of the yellow fever booster vaccination. The CDR3 region: CASSQAGGAPEDTQYF. The DNA sequence is given as TGTGCCAGCAGCCAAGCAGGGGGCGCTCCGGAGGATACGCAGTATTTT.